Presented here are 28 T cell receptor beta chains from one specimen sequenced in a study of ipilimumab plus nivolumab after autologous stem cell transplantation. Clones were sequenced by immunoSEQ multiplex PCR, and TCRdb holds only the in-frame ones, with some missing. This sample has 15,000 to 20,000 clones, with just under 80% found just once. The specimen was PBMCs, collected in a trial of ipilimumab plus nivolumab as post-transplant consolidation. The origin of the receptors is a male donor with diffuse large B-cell lymphoma.

The chain uses TRBV5-1 and TRBJ2-7; unclear D gene. CDR3 length: 14 amino acids. Germline V lookup: CDR1 SGHRS, CDR2 YFSETQ. Trimming removed 0 bases from V and 1 base from J, with 8 bases in between. This CDR3 reads CASSLVVESYEQYF. The CDR3 DNA sequence: TGCGCCAGCAGCTTGGTGGTGGAATCCTACGAGCAGTACTTC.

The gene calls are TRBV5-1 and TRBJ2-3; unclear D gene. The germline V gene encodes CDR1 SGHRS and CDR2 YFSETQ. CDR3 size: 12 residues. The V end lost 0 bases, the J end lost 5 bases, and 4 bases lay between the germline ends. The CDR3, as DNA: TGCGCCAGCAGCTTGGCCGGAGATACGCAGTATTTT. This gives the protein CASSLAGDTQYF.

The V gene is TRBV6-5, the J gene TRBJ2-7, with D possibly TRBD2 on 6 matching bases. CDR1 and CDR2 (germline): MNHEY, SVGAGI. The CDR3 has 14 residues. The germline V and J ends were trimmed by 6 bases and 9 bases, with 21 bases remaining between them. As DNA, the CDR3 is TGTGCCAGCAGGACCGGGACGGGACTTATGCGGCAGTACTTC. Translated: CASRTGTGLMRQYF.

This chain connects TRBV6-5 to TRBJ2-6; D uncertain. CDR1 and CDR2 from the germline V gene are MNHEY and SVGAGI. The ends were cut back, 4 bases at V and 0 bases at J, with 10 bases in the middle. The CDR3 loop spans 16 amino acids. The chain's CDR3 is CASSFDTFSGANVLTF. In DNA, the CDR3 is TGTGCCAGCAGTTTCGATACATTCTCTGGGGCCAACGTCCTGACTTTC.

The sample holds a few counts of this clone. DNA for the CDR3: TGTGCCAGCAGTCTAGAGGGGATCGAAAAACTGTTTTTT. Translating it yields CASSLEGIEKLFF. The chain recombines TRBV7-2 with TRBJ1-4; TRBD1 might be the D (5 bases). The CDR3 has 13 amino acids. CDR1 and CDR2 from the germline V gene are SGHTA and FQGNSA. V was pared by 6 bases and J by 8 bases, with 13 bases between.

The rearrangement uses TRBV5-4 and TRBJ2-7; D tentatively reads TRBD1 or TRBD2 (5 bases each). Trimming pared 0 bases from V and 0 bases from J, leaving 10 bases between. Germline V gene sequence: CDR1 SGHNT, CDR2 YYREEE (reference sequence). The CDR3 loop spans 15 amino acids. CDR3 bases: TGTGCCAGCAGCTTGGCGGGGCAAAGCTCCTACGAGCAGTACTTC. Translation: CASSLAGQSSYEQYF.

This clone occurred a few times. The chain has TRBV27 and TRBJ1-6, with a tentative D call TRBD1 (6 bases). CDR3 size: 14 residues. Trimming shortened V by 5 bases and J by 7 bases, and 12 bases separated the two germline ends. Germline CDR1 MNHEY, CDR2 SMNVEV (reference sequence). The DNA for the CDR3 is TGTGCCAGCAGTCCACAGGGAGACAATTCACCCCTCCACTTT. Translated: CASSPQGDNSPLHF.

The chain carries TRBV6-1 and TRBJ1-5; TRBD1 agrees at 8 bases. Germline trimming cut 2 bases from V and 9 bases from J; bases unmatched to any gene: 9. Germline values: CDR1 MNHNS, CDR2 SASEGT. The CDR3 is made up of 15 amino acids. This chain's CDR3 is CASSEIGTGFSPQHF. CDR3 DNA sequence: TGTGCCAGCAGTGAAATCGGGACAGGTTTTTCGCCCCAGCATTTT.

On this clone itself: One end of the junction does not line up with germline, which may come from a read error. The gene calls are TRBV4-1 and TRBJ1-1; 8 bases fit TRBD1. The CDR3 length is 16 residues. The germline CDR1 and CDR2 sequences are MGHRA and YSYEKL. The CDR3 sequence is CASRQGQGGGNTEAFF. The CDR3 bases are TGCGCCAGCAGACAAGGACAGGGTGGTGGGAACACTGAAGCTTTCTTT.

This chain uses TRBV19 with TRBJ1-6, with D unresolved. V gave up 1 base and J gave up 8 bases, with 12 bases separating them. The CDR3 has 15 amino acids. Germline V CDR1 and CDR2: LNHDA, SQIVND (reference sequence). Here the CDR3 reads CASSIGWQVDSPLHF. The CDR3 DNA reads as TGTGCCAGTAGTATAGGGTGGCAGGTGGATTCACCCCTCCACTTT.

The chain is built from TRBV5-8 and TRBJ2-5, with 7 bases matching TRBD1. V dropped 4 bases and J dropped 2; count of bases not matched to a gene: 5. The CDR3 is made up of 14 amino acids. Germline CDR1 reads SGHTS; CDR2 reads YDEGEE. Here the CDR3 DNA reads TGTGCCAGCAGCCGACGGACAGGTCAAGAGACCCAGTACTTC. Translated: CASSRRTGQETQYF.

This clone appeared a few times. V gene TRBV25-1 combines with J gene TRBJ2-1; the match to TRBD2 covers 12 bases. The CDR3 runs 17 residues. Trimming took 5 bases from V and 5 from J; bases not matched to a gene: 10. Germline CDR1 MGHDK, CDR2 SYGVNS. As DNA, the CDR3 is TGTGCCAGCAGTCCGAAACCTAGCGGGGGGGCCGACAATGAGCAGTTCTTC. Its protein product is CASSPKPSGGADNEQFF.

Remarks on this clone: Mismatch with germline at one junction end may stem from a read error. The V gene is TRBV6-1, the J gene TRBJ1-4; 7 positions agree with TRBD1. Germline-derived CDR1 and CDR2 are MNHNS and SASEGT. The CDR3 is 13 amino acids. The CDR3 loop reads CASSEEGAEILFF. The CDR3 DNA reads TGTGCCAGCAGTGAAGAGGGGGCCGAAATACTGTTTTTT.

In its sample, this clone ranks as large. For the CDR3, the DNA is TGTGCCAGCAGGTCCACAGGGGGCGGAAACTATGGCTACACCTTC. It yields the protein CASRSTGGGNYGYTF. The gene calls are TRBV7-8 and TRBJ1-2, with TRBD1 matching over 9 bases. Germline V CDR1 and CDR2: SGHVS, FQNEAQ. This CDR3 comprises 15 residues. Trimming at V came to 6 bases and at J to 2 bases, leaving 7 bases not matched to a gene.

The V gene is TRBV7-9, the J gene TRBJ1-1; D remains unclear. CDR1 is SEHNR, CDR2 FQNEAQ, per germline (reference sequence). The CDR3 runs 11 residues. The germline V and J ends were trimmed by 1 base and 7 bases, with 4 bases remaining between them. CDR3 nucleotide sequence: TGTGCCAGCAGCTTAGGGGGTGAAGCTTTCTTT. It is translated as CASSLGGEAFF.

This clone appeared once. The V call is TRBV7-9, the J call TRBJ1-5; the D gene is possibly TRBD1 (6 bases). V was cut by 3 bases and J by 11 bases, with 23 bases left in between. Germline CDR1 and CDR2: SEHNR and FQNEAQ (reference sequence). CDR3 length: 16 residues. In DNA form, the CDR3 reads TGTGCCAGCAGCTTTAATGAGGGGGGGAAGACGGGGACCCAGCATTTT. This gives the protein CASSFNEGGKTGTQHF.

This chain joins TRBV6-6 and TRBJ2-5, with TRBD2 matching over 10 bases. The V segment lost 6 bases and the J segment 0 bases; nucleotides outside the gene matches: 7. CDR3 size: 16 residues. CDR1 is MNHNY and CDR2 is SVGAGI in the germline V gene (reference sequence). The chain's CDR3 is CASSPTTSGYQETQYF. CDR3 nucleotides: TGTGCCAGCAGCCCAACGACTAGCGGGTACCAAGAGACCCAGTACTTC.

This clone is medium-sized (0.01 to 0.1%) in the sample. The CDR3 reads CATSRDLGVGGQPQHF. The CDR3 DNA sequence: TGTGCCACCAGCAGAGATCTGGGGGTTGGGGGTCAGCCCCAGCATTTT. This chain uses TRBV15 with TRBJ1-5; D may be TRBD1 (5 bases). The V end lost 0 bases, the J end lost 6 bases, and 15 bases lay between the germline ends. CDR1 and CDR2 (germline): LNHNV, YYDKDF (reference sequence). The CDR3 is 16 amino acids.

This clone has a handful of counts. This sequence joins TRBV15 and TRBJ2-2; possible D gene TRBD1, 5 bases. The germline V gene encodes CDR1 LNHNV and CDR2 YYDKDF (reference sequence). There are 14 residues in the CDR3. The ends were cut back, 8 bases at V and 3 bases at J, with 13 bases in the middle. CDR3 amino acids: CATDRAGHTGELFF. The CDR3 region has the DNA TGTGCCACCGATAGGGCAGGGCACACCGGGGAGCTGTTTTTT.

The DNA of the CDR3 is TGTGCCAGCAGTCGGAATCGTCTAGACTATGGCTACACCTTC. Protein: CASSRNRLDYGYTF. The rearrangement joins TRBV6-6 to TRBJ1-2; no definite D call. CDR1 is MNHNY and CDR2 is SVGAGI in the germline V gene (reference sequence). With 5 bases removed from V and 3 bases from J, the gap between germline ends came to 13 bases. The CDR3 consists of 14 residues.

The rearrangement uses TRBV6-4 and TRBJ1-1; perhaps TRBD1 as D (5 bases). There are 15 residues in the CDR3. Germline V CDR1 and CDR2: MRHNA, SNTAGT. V lost 6 bases to trimming and J lost 0 bases, with 14 bases between them. The CDR3 DNA reads TGTGCCAGCAGAAGCCAGGGCGAAATGAACACTGAAGCTTTCTTT. Translation gives CASRSQGEMNTEAFF.

This rearrangement joins TRBV2 to TRBJ2-7, with no clear D. V lost 6 bases, J lost 2 bases, and 8 bases lay in between. This CDR3 spans 12 amino acids. Germline values: CDR1 SNHLY, CDR2 FYNNEI. CDR3 amino acids: CASRVGPYEQYF. Here the CDR3 DNA reads TGTGCCAGCAGGGTGGGTCCCTACGAGCAGTACTTC.

The chain employs TRBV2 and TRBJ2-1; the match to TRBD2 covers 15 bases. V shed 4 bases and J 14 bases; nucleotides not matched to a gene: 3. The V gene's germline CDR1 is SNHLY and CDR2 FYNNEI. This CDR3 is built from 13 residues. The CDR3 DNA reads as TGTGCCAGCAGTGGGACTAGCGGGGGGGCTGAGTTCTTC. It yields the protein CASSGTSGGAEFF.

V gene TRBV5-1 combines with J gene TRBJ2-3; the D is unclear. The germline V and J ends were trimmed by 4 bases and 1 base, with 13 bases remaining between them. Germline loops: CDR1 SGHRS, CDR2 YFSETQ. This CDR3 contains 15 residues. This CDR3 is CASSRSGAGTDTQYF. Written as DNA, the CDR3 is TGCGCCAGCAGCCGCTCGGGCGCCGGCACAGATACGCAGTATTTT.

CDR3 sequence (DNA): TGTGCCAGCAGCTTAACAGGCCTTACAGGAAAAGAGACCCAGTACTTC. Protein: CASSLTGLTGKETQYF. The chain recombines TRBV7-3 with TRBJ2-5, with D tentatively TRBD1 (5 bases). The CDR3 length is 16 residues. CDR1 SGHTA and CDR2 FQGTGA come from the germline V gene. V was shortened by 0 bases and J by 3 bases, with 14 bases between the two germline ends.

This chain connects TRBV2 to TRBJ2-2; a possible D gene is TRBD1 (6 bases). V was clipped by 2 bases and J by 0 bases, with 10 bases between them. The germline CDR1 and CDR2 sequences are SNHLY and FYNNEI. The CDR3 runs 16 residues. CDR3 sequence: CASSEQGLTNTGELFF. The CDR3 nucleotides are TGTGCCAGCAGTGAACAGGGGCTGACGAACACCGGGGAGCTGTTTTTT.

Sample share makes this clone medium-sized. The CDR3 region is CASSLGATATDTQYF. CDR3 coding DNA: TGTGCCAGCAGCTTAGGTGCGACGGCCACAGATACGCAGTATTTT. The chain has TRBV7-2 and TRBJ2-3; D ambiguous. The CDR3 extends over 15 amino acids. Germline V CDR1 and CDR2: SGHTA, FQGNSA. Trimming pared 1 base from V and 2 bases from J, leaving 10 bases between.

This sequence joins TRBV19 and TRBJ2-5, with 8 bases that match TRBD1. CDR3 length: 17 amino acids. CDR1 LNHDA and CDR2 SQIVND come from the germline V gene (reference sequence). Trimming took 3 bases from V and 5 from J; bases not matched to a gene: 14. The CDR3 DNA is TGTGCCAGTAGTATTCTAGGTAAGGGCAGGGGGCGGGAGACCCAGTACTTC. Its protein is CASSILGKGRGRETQYF.